This TCR beta chain originates from a study of cytomegalovirus exposure and HLA in healthy donors. This CDR3 contains 15 residues. The germline V and J ends were trimmed by 4 bases and 5 bases, with 17 bases remaining between them. CDR1 is SGHDN, CDR2 FVKESK, per germline. Study-level findings and limits: Earlier results showed most TCR beta V segments being productive about 87% or about 30% of the time. Researchers counted about 150 TCR beta chains as cytomegalovirus-associated.

Concerning this clone: Its antigen remains unidentified.

Use of 60 Vbeta and 13 Jbeta primers characterized the PCR. Sequencing was performed with immunoSEQ multiplex PCR; in TCRdb, only in-frame clones are kept and a portion is missing. The table shows about 90,000 clones, with around 71% occurring only once. The gene calls are TRBV14 and TRBJ2-5, with a weak D call TRBD2 (5 bases). The receptor's source is a young man in good health and CMV-seronegative. The material sequenced was PBMCs. In DNA form, the CDR3 reads TGTGCCAGCAGCCCAAGAGGACCGCGCGGGGAGACCCAGTACTTC. Protein product: CASSPRGPRGETQYF.